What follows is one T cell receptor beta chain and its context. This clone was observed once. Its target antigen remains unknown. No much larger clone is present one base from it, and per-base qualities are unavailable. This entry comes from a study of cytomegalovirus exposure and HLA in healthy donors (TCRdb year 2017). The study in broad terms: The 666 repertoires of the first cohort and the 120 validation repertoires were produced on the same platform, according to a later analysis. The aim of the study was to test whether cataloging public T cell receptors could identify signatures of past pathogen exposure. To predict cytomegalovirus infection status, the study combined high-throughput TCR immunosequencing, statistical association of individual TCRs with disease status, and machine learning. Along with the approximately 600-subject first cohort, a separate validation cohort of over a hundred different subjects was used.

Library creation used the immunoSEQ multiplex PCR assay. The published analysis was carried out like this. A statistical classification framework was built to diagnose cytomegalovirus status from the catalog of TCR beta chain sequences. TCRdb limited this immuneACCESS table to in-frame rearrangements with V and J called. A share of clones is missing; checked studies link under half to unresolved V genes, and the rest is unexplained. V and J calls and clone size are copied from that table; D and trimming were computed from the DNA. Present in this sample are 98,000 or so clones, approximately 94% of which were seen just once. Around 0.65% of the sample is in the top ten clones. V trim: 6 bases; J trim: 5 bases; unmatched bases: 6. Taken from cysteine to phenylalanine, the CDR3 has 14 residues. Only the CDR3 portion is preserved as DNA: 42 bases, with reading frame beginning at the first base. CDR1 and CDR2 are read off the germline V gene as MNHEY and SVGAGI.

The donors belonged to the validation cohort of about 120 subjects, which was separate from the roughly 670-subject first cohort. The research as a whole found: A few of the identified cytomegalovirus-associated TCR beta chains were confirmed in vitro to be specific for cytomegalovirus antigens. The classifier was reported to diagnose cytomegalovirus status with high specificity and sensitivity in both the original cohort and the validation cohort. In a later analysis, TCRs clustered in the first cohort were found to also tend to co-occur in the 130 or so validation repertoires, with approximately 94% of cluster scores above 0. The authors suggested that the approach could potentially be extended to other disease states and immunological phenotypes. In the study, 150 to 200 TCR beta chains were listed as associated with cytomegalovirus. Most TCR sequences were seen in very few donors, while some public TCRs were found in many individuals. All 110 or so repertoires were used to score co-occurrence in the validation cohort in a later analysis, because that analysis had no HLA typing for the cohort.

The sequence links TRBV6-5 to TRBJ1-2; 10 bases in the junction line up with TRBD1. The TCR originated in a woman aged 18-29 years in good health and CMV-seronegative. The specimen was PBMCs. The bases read TGTGCCAGCAGACCGGACAGGGGGAAATATGGCTACACCTTC. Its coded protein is CASRPDRGKYGYTF.